Reported below is one T cell receptor (beta chain). There is no known antigen for this receptor. The sample holds no much larger clone one base away, and base qualities are not on file. Genomic DNA was isolated from the sorted cells so that the TCRbeta CDR3 region could be sequenced. The immunoSEQ Assay was used to sequence the TCRbeta CDR3 regions. The table was pulled from immuneACCESS by TCRdb, which kept in-frame rearrangements only. Such tables lose some clones; where checked, under half of the loss comes from unresolved V genes, and the rest has no known cause. Recorded for this sample are 90,000 to 95,000 clones; about 87% of them occurred a single time. The ten largest clones capture around 4.5% of the sample. The data belong to a study of OX40 agonist ivuxolimab in advanced cancers. For context, the study as a whole: The costimulatory receptor OX40 (CD134) was targeted by ivuxolimab, a fully human IgG2 agonistic monoclonal antibody. Of the roughly 53 patients in dose escalation, around 19 had hepatocellular carcinoma, some 15 had melanoma, 9 had renal cell carcinoma and 9 had head and neck cancer. In the dose-escalation cohort, around four fifths of patients were male, and the mean age was roughly 56 years with a range of roughly 23 to 90. Three dose-escalation patients achieved partial responses, one with hepatocellular carcinoma and two with cutaneous melanoma. Prior anti-PD-1, anti-PD-L1 or anti-CTLA-4 therapy was permitted, and about 40% of dose-escalation patients had received checkpoint inhibitors. Intravenous ivuxolimab was administered to patients every 2 weeks at six dose levels: 0.01, 0.1, 0.3, 1.5, 3 and 10 mg/kg. The point of sequencing TCRbeta in the periphery was to test whether ivuxolimab changed TCR sequence diversity and drove clonal T-cell expansion. The paper describes the monotherapy dose-escalation part (N of about 57 patients) of the phase I trial of ivuxolimab. What the study reported, not specific to this receptor: In the 0.1-3.0 mg/kg groups, partial responders were among the patients with the lowest normalized peripheral clonal expansion, particularly in CD8+ T cells. Antigen specificity was not determined for the clonally expanded peripheral T cells. At doses of 0.1 to 3.0 mg/kg, clonal expansion of both CD4+ and CD8+ blood T cells was observed from baseline to week 6. After ivuxolimab, more expanded clones were found on average in CD8+ T cells than in CD4+ T cells. Low levels of normalized T-cell clonal expansion were also seen in some patients who did not respond.

Patients with autoimmune disease history or receiving systemic immunosuppression were excluded from the trial. Peripheral blood for TCR sequencing was collected from all dose cohorts at baseline, on cycle 4 day 1, and on cycle 7 day 1. Samples came from an open-label, multicenter, first-in-human phase I dose-escalation trial of ivuxolimab. Adults with locally advanced or metastatic melanoma, renal cell carcinoma, hepatocellular carcinoma or head and neck squamous cell carcinoma were enrolled in the trial. Before TCR sequencing, CD4+ and CD8+ T cells were separately sorted from peripheral blood. CDR1 and CDR2 (SQVTM, ANQGSEA) derive from the germline V gene. V is reduced by 4 bases and J by 0 bases, leaving a spacing of 13 bases between them. The cysteine opens and the phenylalanine closes a CDR3 of 15 amino acids. Just the 45-base CDR3 DNA is kept, in frame starting at base 1.

The material sequenced was CD4+ or CD8+ T cells sorted from blood, taken in a trial of the OX40 agonist ivuxolimab. The chain links TRBV29-1 with TRBJ1-5; too little of a D gene remains to name it. This receptor was obtained from an adult with an advanced solid tumor such as melanoma, head and neck, liver or kidney cancer. The nucleotide sequence reads TGCAGCGTTGTACTGGGCAGTAATAGCAATCAGCCCCAGCATTTT. Its product reads: CSVVLGSNSNQPQHF.